One and the same sample provided the 21 T cell receptor beta chains below, sequenced in a study of cytomegalovirus exposure and HLA in healthy donors. The study ran its PCR with 60 Vbeta and 13 Jbeta primers. The method was immunoSEQ multiplex PCR; TCRdb's version includes in-frame clones alone and lacks a portion of them. There are about 69,000 clones in the sample; about 73% occur only once, and approximately 12% lies in the top ten. The sequenced material came from PBMCs. Receptors were obtained from an older woman in good health and CMV-seropositive.

The chain couples TRBV19 to TRBJ1-2, with D uncertain. CDR3 length equals 13 residues. The germline V and J ends were trimmed by 6 bases and 4 bases, with 12 bases remaining between them. Germline lookup yields CDR1 LNHDA and CDR2 SQIVND (reference sequence). The CDR3 is CASRPGILYGYTF. DNA of the CDR3: TGTGCCAGTAGGCCCGGGATACTCTATGGCTACACCTTC.

This CDR3 reads CASSIRLAGSYEQYF. For the CDR3, the DNA is TGTGCCAGTAGTATACGACTAGCGGGTTCCTACGAGCAGTACTTC. V usage is TRBV19 and J usage is TRBJ2-7, with 10 bases identical to TRBD2. The germline V gene encodes CDR1 LNHDA and CDR2 SQIVND (reference sequence). Trimming took 2 bases from V and 1 from J; bases not matched to a gene: 2. The CDR3 runs to 15 residues.

This rearrangement joins TRBV30 to TRBJ2-1; D unresolved. Trimming took 4 bases from V and 8 from J, leaving 9 bases between them. Looked up from germline, CDR1 is GTSNPN and CDR2 is SVGIG (reference sequence). This CDR3 comprises 11 residues. CDR3 sequence (DNA): TGTGCCTGGACTATAGCCGATGAGCAGTTCTTC. Protein: CAWTIADEQFF.

V gene TRBV5-6 combines with J gene TRBJ2-1; 10 bases agree with TRBD2. With V trimmed by 2 bases and J by 2 bases, 1 base remained unmatched. CDR1 is SGHDT and CDR2 is YYEEEE in the germline V gene. This CDR3 comprises 15 residues. The CDR3 reads CASSLSGGAYNEQFF. The CDR3 DNA reads as TGTGCCAGCAGCTTAAGCGGGGGGGCCTACAATGAGCAGTTCTTC.

Turning to this clone: This likely came from a read error, as a far larger clone is one base away. The V gene is TRBV9, the J gene TRBJ1-6; D is unresolved. There are 12 residues in the CDR3. V lost 7 bases, J lost 7 bases, and 9 bases lay in between. The germline gives CDR1 SGDLS, CDR2 YYNGEE. CDR3 in amino acids: CASCAPNSPLHF. The CDR3 DNA sequence: TGTGCCAGCTGCGCCCCAAATTCACCCCTCCACTTT.

The V call is TRBV4-1, the J call TRBJ1-2, with D perhaps matching TRBD1 (5 bases). V lost 3 bases and J lost 8, with 22 bases in between. The CDR3 spans 16 residues. CDR1 is MGHRA, CDR2 YSYEKL, per germline. The CDR3 bases are TGCGCCAGCAGCCAGCCTGTACGGGGGTGGGGCCGGGGCTACACCTTC. Residues: CASSQPVRGWGRGYTF.

This chain uses TRBV2 with TRBJ2-1; 7 nucleotides agree with TRBD1. Unmatched junction bases numbered 9, after V lost 6 bases and J lost 7 bases. The CDR3 consists of 14 residues. CDR1 and CDR2 (germline): SNHLY, FYNNEI. For the CDR3, the DNA is TGTGCCAGCAGGATGAACAGGGGAGAGAATGAGCAGTTCTTC. Amino acid sequence: CASRMNRGENEQFF.

This chain links TRBV30 with TRBJ2-1; 10 bases fit TRBD2. This CDR3 has 18 residues. The germline V gene has CDR1 GTSNPN and CDR2 SVGIG (reference sequence). Unmatched junction bases numbered 20, after V lost 3 bases and J lost 9 bases. The CDR3 sequence is CAWRGRAGGLAGAGEQFF. CDR3 in DNA: TGTGCCTGGAGGGGAAGGGCAGGGGGGCTAGCGGGAGCGGGTGAGCAGTTCTTC. Combining the CDR3 with reference TRBV30 and TRBJ2-1 gives the whole variable domain SQTIHQWPATLVQPVGSPLSLECTVEGTSNPNLYWYRQAAGRGLQLLFYSVGIGQISSEVPQNLSASRPQDRQFILSSKKLLLSDSGFYLCAWRGRAGGLAGAGEQFFGPGTRLTVL.

V is TRBV2 and J is TRBJ2-5, with TRBD1 identical over 8 bases. Germline CDR1 is SNHLY and CDR2 is FYNNEI. The CDR3 length is 15 residues. The V segment lost 6 bases and the J segment 5 bases; nucleotides outside the gene matches: 11. CDR3 loop: CASRKDGQGWETQYF. The CDR3 nucleotides are TGTGCCAGCAGAAAAGACGGACAGGGTTGGGAGACCCAGTACTTC.

The chain employs TRBV4-1 and TRBJ1-4, with 9 nucleotides matching TRBD1. J was trimmed by 5 bases and V by 1 base; bases with no gene match: 2. Germline CDR1 MGHRA, CDR2 YSYEKL. The CDR3 covers 15 residues. The CDR3 is CASSQAGTGNEKLFF. In DNA, the CDR3 is TGCGCCAGCAGCCAAGCCGGGACAGGGAATGAAAAACTGTTTTTT.

This chain connects TRBV5-8 to TRBJ1-2; TRBD1 matches 11 bases. Looked up from germline, CDR1 is SGHTS and CDR2 is YDEGEE. The CDR3 runs 15 residues. Trimming cost V 2 bases and J 4 bases; bases outside gene matches: 4. CDR3 residues: CASSFGTGGGYGYTF. The CDR3 bases are TGTGCCAGCAGCTTTGGGACAGGGGGTGGCTATGGCTACACCTTC.

The chain recombines TRBV30 with TRBJ1-5; possible D gene TRBD1, 5 bases. The CDR3 length is 13 residues. The V gene lost 2 bases and the J gene lost 4 bases, with 9 bases spanning the gap. Germline V gene lookup returns CDR1 GTSNPN and CDR2 SVGIG (reference sequence). CDR3 in amino acids: CAWSQGGNQPQHF. For the CDR3, the DNA is TGTGCCTGGAGTCAGGGTGGTAATCAGCCCCAGCATTTT.

This clone was detected a few times. The V gene is TRBV30, the J gene TRBJ1-1; D might be TRBD1 (6 bases). Germline-derived CDR1 and CDR2 are GTSNPN and SVGIG (reference sequence). CDR3 length equals 10 residues. The ends were cut back, 7 bases at V and 11 bases at J, with 14 bases in the middle. In DNA, the CDR3 is TGTGCCTTATCGGACAGATTGGCTTTCTTT. This codes for CALSDRLAFF.

This clone was detected a few times. A read error may produce the germline difference seen at one junction end. V and J are TRBV6-5 and TRBJ1-2, with a tentative D call TRBD1 (6 bases). CDR1 and CDR2 from the germline V gene are MNHEY and SVGAGI. The CDR3 runs to 13 residues. CDR3 protein: CVSSCVGAHGYTF. CDR3 bases: TGTGTCAGCAGTTGCGTGGGGGCCCATGGCTACACCTTC.

The V call is TRBV29-1, the J call TRBJ1-1; D is unresolved. The CDR3 loop spans 10 amino acids. V was cut by 3 bases and J by 4 bases, with 3 bases left in between. Germline lookup yields CDR1 SQVTM and CDR2 ANQGSEA. CDR3 sequence: CSVERTEAFF. For the CDR3, the DNA is TGCAGCGTTGAGCGCACTGAAGCTTTCTTT.

This clone was counted a single time. One end of the junction does not line up with germline, which may come from a read error. V and J are TRBV7-9 and TRBJ2-7, with 9 positions matching TRBD1. The CDR3 is 15 amino acids. Per the germline V gene, CDR1 is SEHNR and CDR2 is FQNEAQ (reference sequence). The CDR3 nucleotides are TGTTCCAGCAGCCCCAGTCCCGGGACAGGGATCGAGCAGTACTTC. Protein sequence: CSSSPSPGTGIEQYF.

The chain carries TRBV25-1 and TRBJ1-2, with unresolved D. The V gene's germline CDR1 is MGHDK and CDR2 SYGVNS. The CDR3 totals 12 residues. With 9 bases removed from V and 4 bases from J, the gap between germline ends came to 12 bases. The CDR3 DNA reads TGTGCCAGTCAGGACTACGGCTATGGCTACACCTTC. Protein: CASQDYGYGYTF.

This clone was detected only once. This rearrangement joins TRBV14 to TRBJ2-1; 12 positions match TRBD2. There are 16 residues in the CDR3. V lost 4 bases to trimming and J lost 8 bases; unmatched junction nucleotides: 9. The V gene's germline CDR1 is SGHDN and CDR2 FVKESK. The CDR3 protein is CASSRNLAGGFDEQFF. The CDR3 coding sequence is TGTGCCAGCAGCCGGAACCTAGCGGGAGGGTTTGATGAGCAGTTCTTC.

This rearrangement joins TRBV12-5 to TRBJ2-1, with D perhaps TRBD2 (6 bases). Germline assignment: CDR1 LGHNT and CDR2 FRNRAP. Deletions cut 2 bases from V and 10 bases from J, with 12 bases between. The CDR3 spans 13 residues. CDR3 sequence (DNA): TGTGCTAGTGGTTTGTGGAGGGCCGGGGAGCAGTTCTTC. Translated: CASGLWRAGEQFF.

This clone showed up many times. The chain links TRBV12-5 to TRBJ2-1, with 7 bases matching TRBD2. J lost 0 bases, V lost 5 bases, and 10 bases had no gene match. CDR3 length: 17 residues. Germline V gives CDR1 LGHNT, CDR2 FRNRAP. The CDR3 DNA reads TGTGCTAGTGGTCTTAGGGTGGGCGGGAGCTCCTACAATGAGCAGTTCTTC. Translation gives CASGLRVGGSSYNEQFF.

The rearrangement uses TRBV4-1 and TRBJ1-2; possibly TRBD1 for D (5 bases). Trimming shortened V by 4 bases and J by 6 bases, and 18 bases separated the two germline ends. The CDR3 is made up of 15 amino acids. Germline V CDR1 and CDR2: MGHRA, YSYEKL. The CDR3: CASSPSSGLPHGYTF. The CDR3 bases are TGCGCCAGCAGCCCCTCATCGGGACTTCCTCATGGCTACACCTTC.